The clone carrying this T cell receptor (beta chain) was counted a few times. Its antigen is as yet unknown. V shed 0 bases, J shed 4 bases, and the junction held 12 bases outside the gene matches. Germline CDR1 and CDR2: LGHNA and YSLEER. CDR3 length: 18 amino acids. This sample was taken from a study of beta chain features in type 1 diabetes. The study, taken as a whole, reports: Moderately but significantly shorter TCRB CDR3s were found in Type 1 diabetes patients in all four CD4+ subsets. PCR might favor shorter templates, equally in patients and controls. Among patients, naive, central memory and Treg TCRB repertoires appeared more similar than among healthy donors. Reduced insertions and increased deletions marked VDJ junctions in type 1 diabetes patients.

Every donor provided one heparinised blood draw, which averaged about 110 mL. Investigators reverse transcribed all isolated RNA, so they sequenced expressed TCRB transcripts. The protocol was immunoSEQ multiplex PCR, while the TCRdb copy is restricted to in-frame clones and leaves out a portion. This table holds roughly 50,000 clones, roughly half found once. The sequencing sample was made of Tregs from blood. The chain uses TRBV4-3 and TRBJ2-1; 7 positions agree with TRBD2. This receptor was taken from a woman aged 40 to 50 with type 1 diabetes. As DNA, the CDR3 is TGCGCCAGCAGCCAAGATCTGGGGCTAGCGGAGGGATACAATGAGCAGTTCTTC. Translating gives CASSQDLGLAEGYNEQFF.